These T cell receptor beta chains were read from a single sample in a study of cytomegalovirus exposure and HLA in healthy donors. Data came from immunoSEQ multiplex PCR; TCRdb stores just in-frame clones and leaves some out. The data contain fewer than 200,000 clones, more than 80% of them singletons. Input material: PBMCs. These receptor sequences come from a woman younger than 30 in good health and CMV-seronegative. The CDR3 runs from the conserved cysteine through the conserved F or W. A D gene is named only where the DNA matches it firmly. A row's size may be missing; if present it is once, few, many or a size class.

V,J,D,size,CDR3,DNA
TRBV6-5,TRBJ2-7,NA,NA,CASSGNQVTAPRYF,TGTGCCAGCAGCGGCAACCAAGTGACAGCCCCAAGGTACTTC
TRBV28,TRBJ2-3,TRBD1,NA,CASSLSQGAQYF,TGTGCCAGCAGTTTATCCCAGGGGGCGCAGTATTTT
TRBV7-9,TRBJ2-1,NA,NA,CASSSTGDEQFF,TGTGCCAGCAGCAGTACCGGAGATGAGCAGTTCTTC
TRBV11-1,TRBJ2-3,TRBD2,NA,CASSNGRAGTDTQYF,TGTGCCAGCAGTAACGGGAGGGCCGGTACAGATACGCAGTATTTT
TRBV5-4,TRBJ2-7,TRBD2,once,CASRAGLAANYEQYF,TGTGCCAGCAGAGCCGGACTAGCGGCTAACTACGAGCAGTACTTC
TRBV19,TRBJ2-1,NA,NA,CASSPLPGQGNSYNEQFF,TGTGCCAGTAGTCCGCTACCAGGGCAGGGCAATTCCTACAATGAGCAGTTCTTC
TRBV28,TRBJ2-5,TRBD2,NA,CASSFLAGFGRGETQYF,TGTGCCAGCAGTTTTTTGGCCGGGTTCGGGAGGGGGGAGACCCAGTACTTC
TRBV27,TRBJ2-7,TRBD1,NA,CASRHPGQGLYEQYF,TGTGCCAGCAGGCATCCGGGACAGGGGCTCTACGAGCAGTACTTC
TRBV6-1,TRBJ2-5,TRBD2,NA,CASSALAGAYQETQYF,TGTGCCAGCAGTGCGCTAGCGGGGGCGTACCAAGAGACCCAGTACTTC
TRBV6-5,TRBJ2-1,NA,NA,CASTRGNEQFF,TGTGCCAGCACAAGGGGGAACGAGCAGTTCTTC
TRBV4-3,TRBJ2-1,TRBD2,few,CASSPWGTSGSNEQFF,TGCGCCAGCAGCCCCTGGGGGACTAGCGGGAGCAATGAGCAGTTCTTC
TRBV11-2,TRBJ1-3,NA,NA,CASSPNVGQLSGNTIYF,TGTGCCAGCAGCCCAAACGTAGGACAGCTCTCTGGAAACACCATATATTTT
TRBV4-3,TRBJ2-1,TRBD2,NA,CASSQDTPPAGGIYEQFF,TGCGCCAGCAGCCAAGATACCCCTCCCGCGGGAGGAATCTATGAGCAGTTCTTC
TRBV28,TRBJ2-7,NA,NA,CASSLRRGRVHEQYF,TGTGCCAGCAGTCTACGTAGGGGCAGGGTCCACGAGCAGTACTTC
TRBV7-2,TRBJ2-7,TRBD2,NA,CASSFASGSYEQYF,TGTGCCAGCAGCTTCGCTAGCGGGTCCTACGAGCAGTACTTC
TRBV18,TRBJ2-5,TRBD2,NA,CASSILAGGPVETQYF,TGTGCCAGCTCTATACTAGCGGGAGGGCCCGTGGAGACCCAGTACTTC
TRBV11-1,TRBJ2-5,NA,NA,CASSSGVAQYF,TGTGCCAGCAGCTCGGGGGTTGCCCAGTACTTC
TRBV14,TRBJ1-1,NA,few,CASSMRPNTEAFF,TGTGCCAGCAGTATGAGGCCGAACACTGAAGCTTTCTTT
TRBV18,TRBJ2-2,NA,NA,CASSRSENTGELFF,TGTGCCAGCTCACGGTCAGAGAACACCGGGGAGCTGTTTTTT
TRBV2,TRBJ2-6,NA,NA,CASSAGTTGFSGANVLTF,TGTGCCAGCAGTGCCGGGACAACCGGCTTTTCTGGGGCCAACGTCCTGACTTTC
TRBV12-5,TRBJ2-5,NA,NA,CASGLGAGAAEETQYF,TGTGCTAGTGGTTTGGGGGCAGGGGCGGCAGAAGAGACCCAGTACTTC
TRBV11-2,TRBJ2-5,NA,NA,CASSLGLRETQYF,TGTGCCAGCAGCTTAGGCCTGAGGGAGACCCAGTACTTC
TRBV10-3,TRBJ2-7,NA,NA,CAISEGGSAAGYEQYF,TGTGCCATCAGTGAGGGAGGCTCCGCGGCCGGCTACGAGCAGTACTTC
TRBV7-9,TRBJ2-2,NA,once,CASSPLNTGELFF,TGTGCCAGCAGCCCTCTCAACACCGGGGAGCTGTTTTTT
TRBV5-3,TRBJ1-4,TRBD1,few,CARSLVPGQGRSEKLFF,TGTGCCAGAAGCCTCGTCCCGGGACAGGGTCGGAGCGAAAAACTGTTTTTT
TRBV4-2,TRBJ1-2,NA,NA,CASSQVRGGYTF,TGTGCCAGCAGCCAAGTGCGAGGGGGCTACACCTTC
TRBV6-1,TRBJ1-2,TRBD1,NA,CASSGGPGQGFYYGYTF,TGTGCCAGCAGTGGGGGCCCCGGACAGGGGTTCTACTATGGCTACACCTTC
TRBV5-1,TRBJ1-1,NA,NA,CASSLAGFNTEAFF,TGCGCCAGCAGCTTGGCCGGGTTCAACACTGAAGCTTTCTTT
TRBV28,TRBJ1-5,NA,NA,CASSLFRDWNQPQHF,TGTGCCAGCAGTTTGTTCCGGGACTGGAATCAGCCCCAGCATTTT
TRBV6-6,TRBJ2-5,TRBD2,NA,CATVAGGMQETQYF,TGTGCCACCGTAGCGGGAGGTATGCAAGAGACCCAGTACTTC
TRBV27,TRBJ1-2,NA,NA,CASSLLGGNYGYTF,TGTGCCAGCAGTTTATTAGGGGGAAACTATGGCTACACCTTC
TRBV9,TRBJ2-7,TRBD2,NA,CASSVVPSGSYEQYF,TGTGCCAGCAGCGTAGTGCCTAGCGGGAGCTACGAGCAGTACTTC
TRBV11-1,TRBJ2-7,NA,few,CASSLGRGGYEQYF,TGTGCCAGCAGCTTAGGGCGAGGAGGCTACGAGCAGTACTTC
TRBV7-7,TRBJ2-2,TRBD2,NA,CASSRGRANTGELFF,TGTGCTAGCAGTCGCGGGAGGGCGAACACCGGGGAGCTGTTTTTT
TRBV7-8,TRBJ1-2,TRBD1,NA,CASSQRTGGNHYGYTF,TGTGCCAGCAGCCAGAGGACAGGGGGTAACCACTATGGCTACACCTTC
TRBV11-2,TRBJ1-3,NA,NA,CASSLVSPQAGSGNTIYF,TGTGCCAGCAGCTTAGTGTCTCCACAGGCAGGCTCTGGAAACACCATATATTTT
TRBV6-6,TRBJ1-4,NA,NA,CASSYGGEGGEKLFF,TGTGCCAGCAGTTACGGGGGGGAGGGAGGTGAAAAACTGTTTTTT
TRBV28,TRBJ2-2,TRBD2,once,CATDPPSGGTGELFF,TGTGCCACCGACCCCCCTAGCGGAGGCACCGGGGAGCTGTTTTTT
TRBV15,TRBJ2-2,TRBD1,NA,CATSRPSDRGTTGELFF,TGTGCCACCAGCAGACCCAGTGACAGGGGAACCACCGGGGAGCTGTTTTTT
TRBV14,TRBJ2-1,NA,NA,CAGSPFSGVRGEQFF,TGTGCCGGCAGCCCCTTCTCGGGTGTACGCGGTGAGCAGTTCTTC
TRBV4-2,TRBJ2-1,TRBD2,NA,CASSRTTGTSGYNEQFF,TGTGCCAGCAGTCGAACGACCGGGACTAGCGGGTACAATGAGCAGTTCTTC
TRBV7-9,TRBJ1-4,NA,few,CASSHRGTGGEKLFF,TGTGCCAGCAGCCATAGGGGCACGGGGGGTGAAAAACTGTTTTTT
TRBV28,TRBJ2-7,TRBD1,NA,CASSLPSGAGGYEQYF,TGTGCCAGCAGTTTACCTTCTGGAGCAGGGGGCTACGAGCAGTACTTC
TRBV6-5,TRBJ2-1,NA,NA,CASSGNSYNEQFF,TGTGCCAGCAGTGGCAACTCCTACAATGAGCAGTTCTTC